This T cell receptor beta chain was identified in a study of long-term antiretroviral therapy in people with HIV. The CDR3 runs 14 residues. The junction had 6 bases not matched to a gene; V was cut back by 8 bases and J by 2 bases. Looked up from germline, CDR1 is SNHLY and CDR2 is FYNNEI. A v3.0 immunoSEQ assay was performed at survey level. A per-sample goal of roughly 40,000-55,000 T-cell genomes was targeted by sequencing. Generated by immunoSEQ multiplex PCR, the TCRdb table keeps only in-frame clones and is missing some. This sample carries tens of thousands of clones, about 88% of them seen once, and the ten largest clones take 3% to 5%.

The chain uses TRBV2 and TRBJ2-3, with 8 bases identical to TRBD2. The sequencing here drew on unsorted PBMCs, taken just before starting antiretroviral therapy. The receptor's source is a woman aged 18-29 years with HIV. The CDR3 region has the DNA TGTGCCAGCCAGCTAGCGGGTTCCACAGATACGCAGTATTTT. It translates to CASQLAGSTDTQYF.